The 25 T cell receptor beta chains reported below all come from one sample, sequenced in a study of immune evolution from preneoplasia to lung adenocarcinoma. Using immunoSEQ multiplex PCR, the repertoire was profiled, and TCRdb retains in-frame clones only, with some absent. The data show some 9,000 clones, 80% to 90% seen once. Sequenced sample: FFPE lung adenocarcinoma in situ tissue. The receptors originated from a person aged 65-85 years with lung adenocarcinoma.

The V gene is TRBV7-2, the J gene TRBJ1-2; D perhaps matches TRBD1 (6 bases). Trimming left V 3 bases short and J 8 bases short, with 13 bases between. The CDR3 consists of 13 residues. Per the germline V gene, CDR1 is SGHTA and CDR2 is FQGNSA. The DNA for the CDR3 is TGTGCCAGCAGCTTCGCCAGGGGTTACGGCTACACCTTC. Encoded protein: CASSFARGYGYTF.

The chain uses TRBV4-2 and TRBJ1-4, with TRBD1 as a possible D gene (6 bases). Trimming took 5 bases from V and 4 from J, leaving 17 bases between them. Germline-derived CDR1 and CDR2 are LGHNA and YNFKEQ. CDR3 length equals 16 residues. In nucleotides, the CDR3 is TGTGCCAGCAGCAGGGACCTATGGGGGCATAATGAAAAACTGTTTTTT. Its translation is CASSRDLWGHNEKLFF.

V gene TRBV18 combines with J gene TRBJ2-7; TRBD1 aligns across 10 bases. The V gene's germline CDR1 is KGHSH and CDR2 LQKENI. This CDR3 has 14 residues. The junction had 1 base not matched to a gene; V was cut back by 2 bases and J by 3 bases. The CDR3 loop is CASSPRDRGYEQYF. The CDR3 DNA reads as TGTGCCAGCTCACCAAGGGACAGGGGCTACGAGCAGTACTTC.

The V gene is TRBV11-1, the J gene TRBJ2-2; 8 bases agree with TRBD2. Unmatched junction bases numbered 11, after V lost 4 bases and J lost 1 base. CDR3 length equals 18 residues. The germline CDR1 and CDR2 sequences are SGHAT and FQDESV (reference sequence). The CDR3 nucleotides are TGTGCCAGCAGCTCCACCCCTATGGCGGGAGGGAACACCGGGGAGCTGTTTTTT. Its translation is CASSSTPMAGGNTGELFF.

The chain recombines TRBV7-6 with TRBJ1-1; D unresolved. CDR1 and CDR2 (germline): SGHVS, FNYEAQ. V gave up 5 bases and J gave up 4 bases, with 14 bases separating them. The CDR3 contains 14 residues. CDR3 sequence reads: CASSPDTRGTEAFF. DNA for the CDR3: TGTGCCAGCAGCCCTGACACCCGAGGCACTGAAGCTTTCTTT.

The chain links TRBV6-6 to TRBJ1-1; the D is unclear. The CDR3 loop spans 13 amino acids. Per germline, CDR1 MNHNY and CDR2 SVGAGI (reference sequence). V gave up 4 bases and J gave up 0 bases, with 6 bases separating them. As DNA, the CDR3 is TGTGCCAGCAGTTCCGGGGTGAACACTGAAGCTTTCTTT. This codes for CASSSGVNTEAFF.

V gene TRBV4-2 combines with J gene TRBJ1-2, with no clear D. Germline V gene sequence: CDR1 LGHNA, CDR2 YNFKEQ. Trimming pared 5 bases from V and 7 bases from J, leaving 14 bases between. The CDR3 is 13 amino acids. The CDR3 DNA reads TGTGCCAGCAGCATAGGACGGGAGGTTGGCTACACCTTC. It specifies CASSIGREVGYTF.

The V gene is TRBV2, the J gene TRBJ1-2; D possibly corresponds to TRBD1 (5 bases). V was pared by 8 bases and J by 4 bases, with 14 bases between. Germline V gene data show CDR1 as SNHLY and CDR2 as FYNNEI. This CDR3 has 13 amino acids. The CDR3 loop is CASGTQEAYGYTF. In nucleotides, the CDR3 is TGTGCCAGCGGTACACAGGAAGCCTATGGCTACACCTTC. Together with reference TRBV2 and TRBJ1-2, the CDR3 gives the full variable domain: EPEVTQTPSHQVTQMGQEVILRCVPISNHLYFYWYRQILGQKVEFLVSFYNNEISEKSEIFDDQFSVERPDGSNFTLKIRSTKLEDSAMYFCASGTQEAYGYTFGSGTRLTVV.

This clone was found a few times. The chain uses TRBV6-5 and TRBJ1-1, with 7 bases matching TRBD1. Per the germline V gene, CDR1 is MNHEY and CDR2 is SVGAGI. CDR3 size: 14 residues. V was pared by 6 bases and J by 1 base, with 5 bases of the junction left unmatched. In nucleotides, the CDR3 is TGTGCCAGCAGCCGACAGGGCCCGAACACTGAAGCTTTCTTT. Protein sequence: CASSRQGPNTEAFF.

This rearrangement joins TRBV6-5 to TRBJ1-4; TRBD1 matches 9 bases. CDR1 MNHEY and CDR2 SVGAGI come from the germline V gene. V lost 6 bases and J lost 8; bases outside the gene matches: 7. This CDR3 has 14 residues. DNA of the CDR3: TGTGCCAGCAGAACCGGGACAGGGATCGAAAAACTGTTTTTT. Translated, it gives CASRTGTGIEKLFF.

This sequence joins TRBV6-6 and TRBJ1-5; 8 nucleotides line up with TRBD1. Germline CDR1 and CDR2: MNHNY and SVGAGI (reference sequence). This CDR3 comprises 13 residues. V lost 4 bases to trimming and J lost 7 bases; unmatched junction nucleotides: 3. The CDR3 here is CASSSGQVQPQHF. The CDR3 nucleotides are TGTGCCAGCAGTTCGGGACAGGTGCAGCCCCAGCATTTT.

The CDR3 sequence is CASSHRDRAGYTF. The CDR3 bases are TGTGCCAGCAGCCACCGGGACAGGGCGGGCTACACCTTC. The chain is built from TRBV5-4 and TRBJ1-2; 9 bases map to TRBD1. In germline, CDR1 is SGHNT, CDR2 YYREEE (reference sequence). This CDR3 has 13 amino acids. The J segment lost 8 bases and the V segment lost 4 bases, leaving 6 bases of the junction unmatched.

In its sample, this clone was seen a few times. The rearrangement links TRBV5-4 to TRBJ1-1, with D perhaps TRBD1 (5 bases). The CDR3 totals 16 residues. CDR1 and CDR2 from the germline V gene are SGHNT and YYREEE (reference sequence). V shed 2 bases and J shed 1 base, with 15 bases lying between them. The CDR3 spells CASSFDPGRANTEAFF. The CDR3, as DNA: TGTGCCAGCAGCTTTGATCCGGGACGGGCGAACACTGAAGCTTTCTTT.

This chain uses TRBV5-4 with TRBJ2-7; 8 positions agree with TRBD2. This CDR3 has 14 residues. CDR1 is SGHNT, CDR2 YYREEE, per germline (reference sequence). With 4 bases clipped from V and 4 bases from J, the junction kept 7 bases outside the gene matches. The DNA of the CDR3 is TGTGCCAGCAGCGAGATGGGACTAGAATACGAGCAGTACTTC. It encodes CASSEMGLEYEQYF.

This chain uses TRBV6-5 with TRBJ2-1; TRBD2 aligns across 7 bases. The CDR3 totals 15 residues. V was pared by 3 bases and J by 9 bases, with 11 bases of the junction left unmatched. Germline values: CDR1 MNHEY, CDR2 SVGAGI. The CDR3 is CASSYGLGRRSEQFF. The CDR3 DNA is TGTGCCAGCAGTTATGGGCTCGGGAGGAGGAGTGAGCAGTTCTTC.

V gene TRBV5-1 combines with J gene TRBJ2-2; the match to TRBD1 covers 8 bases. CDR1 and CDR2 from the germline V gene are SGHRS and YFSETQ. V was pared by 1 base and J by 3 bases, with 5 bases of the junction left unmatched. CDR3 length equals 16 residues. CDR3 sequence (DNA): TGCGCCAGCAGCTTGATCAGGGGGCGGGACACCGGGGAGCTGTTTTTT. It is translated as CASSLIRGRDTGELFF.

The chain has TRBV11-2 and TRBJ2-5; weak D call: TRBD2 (6 bases). The germline V gene has CDR1 SGHAT and CDR2 FQNNGV. V was pared by 4 bases and J by 5 bases, with 17 bases between. CDR3 length: 15 residues. The CDR3 protein is CASSSGWEVVETQYF. The CDR3 nucleotides read TGTGCCAGCAGCTCGGGGTGGGAGGTAGTGGAGACCCAGTACTTC.

The CDR3 sequence is CASSFDTEAFF. The CDR3 nucleotides are TGTGCCAGCAGCTTCGATACTGAAGCTTTCTTT. The genes are TRBV7-9 and TRBJ1-1; no clear D gene. CDR3 size: 11 residues. Trimming took 3 bases from V and 5 from J, leaving 4 bases between them. Looked up from germline, CDR1 is SEHNR and CDR2 is FQNEAQ (reference sequence).

V and J are TRBV7-3 and TRBJ1-5, with a weak D call TRBD1 (5 bases). CDR1 is SGHTA and CDR2 is FQGTGA in the germline V gene. Trimming shortened V by 5 bases and J by 4 bases, and 9 bases separated the two germline ends. There are 13 residues in the CDR3. The CDR3 loop is CASSQDRNQPQHF. In DNA form, the CDR3 reads TGTGCCAGCAGCCAAGACAGAAATCAGCCCCAGCATTTT.

The V and J genes are TRBV27 and TRBJ1-1, with TRBD1 matching 8 bases. The length of the CDR3 is 14 residues. The trim removed 4 bases at V and 5 bases at J, leaving 6 bases unmatched. Germline assignment: CDR1 MNHEY and CDR2 SMNVEV (reference sequence). The CDR3, as DNA: TGTGCCAGCAGTTCACCCAACAGGGGGACTGAAGCTTTCTTT. Its protein is CASSSPNRGTEAFF.

The rearrangement uses TRBV7-2 and TRBJ2-7; 10 bases are a match to TRBD2. CDR1 is SGHTA, CDR2 FQGNSA, per germline. V lost 5 bases and J lost 2; bases outside the gene matches: 6. CDR3 size: 15 residues. CDR3 in amino acids: CASSPERGGTYEQYF. CDR3 bases: TGTGCCAGCAGCCCAGAGCGGGGGGGAACCTACGAGCAGTACTTC. The full variable domain, with the rest looked up from reference TRBV7-2 and TRBJ2-7, is GAGVSQSPSNKVTEKGKDVELRCDPISGHTALYWYRQSLGQGLEFLIYFQGNSAPDKSGLPSDRFSAERTGGSVSTLTIQRTQQEDSAVYLCASSPERGGTYEQYFGPGTRLTVT.

The chain is built from TRBV7-9 and TRBJ2-3, with 9 nucleotides matching TRBD2. The CDR3 loop spans 16 amino acids. V lost 1 base to trimming and J lost 2 bases; unmatched junction nucleotides: 4. CDR1 SEHNR and CDR2 FQNEAQ come from the germline V gene (reference sequence). CDR3 amino acids: CASSLGASGDTDTQYF. The CDR3 DNA sequence: TGTGCCAGCAGCTTAGGGGCTAGCGGGGACACAGATACGCAGTATTTT.

The chain employs TRBV10-2 and TRBJ1-1; tentatively, D is TRBD1 (5 bases). V was trimmed by 8 bases and J by 10 bases, leaving 17 bases between them. The CDR3 is 12 residues long. Germline V gives CDR1 WSHSY, CDR2 SAAADI. In nucleotides, the CDR3 is TGCGCCAGCGGACAAACCACGGTGCTAGCTTTCTTT. Residues: CASGQTTVLAFF.

The genes are TRBV27 and TRBJ2-7; 9 positions agree with TRBD1. This CDR3 comprises 15 residues. Germline V gene sequence: CDR1 MNHEY, CDR2 SMNVEV (reference sequence). V lost 5 bases, J lost 1 base, and 6 bases stayed unmatched. The CDR3 DNA reads as TGTGCCAGCAGTCCGGGGACAGGGAGATCCTACGAGCAGTACTTC. Its translation is CASSPGTGRSYEQYF.

As DNA, the CDR3 is TGTGCCACCAGTCCTGGCCGGGGGAGTACGCAGTATTTT. Translating it yields CATSPGRGSTQYF. The V call is TRBV15, the J call TRBJ2-3, with D tentatively TRBD2 (6 bases). Germline V gives CDR1 LNHNV, CDR2 YYDKDF (reference sequence). Trimming removed 6 bases from V and 8 bases from J, with 15 bases in between. CDR3 size: 13 residues.